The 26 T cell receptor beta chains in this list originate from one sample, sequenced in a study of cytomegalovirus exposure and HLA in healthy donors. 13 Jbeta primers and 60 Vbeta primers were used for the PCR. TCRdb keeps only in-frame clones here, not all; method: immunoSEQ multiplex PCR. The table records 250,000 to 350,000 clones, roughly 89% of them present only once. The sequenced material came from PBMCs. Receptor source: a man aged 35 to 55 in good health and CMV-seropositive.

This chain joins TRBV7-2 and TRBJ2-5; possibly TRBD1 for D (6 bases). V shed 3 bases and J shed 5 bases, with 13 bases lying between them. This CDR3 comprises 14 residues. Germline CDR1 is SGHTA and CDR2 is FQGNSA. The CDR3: CASSFQGGGETQYF. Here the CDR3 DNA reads TGTGCCAGCAGCTTTCAAGGGGGTGGGGAGACCCAGTACTTC.

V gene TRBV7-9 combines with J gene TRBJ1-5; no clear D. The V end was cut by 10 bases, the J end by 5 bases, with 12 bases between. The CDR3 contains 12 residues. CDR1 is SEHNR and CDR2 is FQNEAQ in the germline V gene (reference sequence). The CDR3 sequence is CAKQPRYQPQHF. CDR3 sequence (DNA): TGTGCCAAACAGCCACGATATCAGCCCCAGCATTTT. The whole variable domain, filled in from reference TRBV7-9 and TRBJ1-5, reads DTGVSQNPRHKITKRGQNVTFRCDPISEHNRLYWYRQTLGQGPEFLTYFQNEAQLEKSRLLSDRFSAERPKGSFSTLEIQRTEQGDSAMYLCAKQPRYQPQHFGDGTRLSIL.

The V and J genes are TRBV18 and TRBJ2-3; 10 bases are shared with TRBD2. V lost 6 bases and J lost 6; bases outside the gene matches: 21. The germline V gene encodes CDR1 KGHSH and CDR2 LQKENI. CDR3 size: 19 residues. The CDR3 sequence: CASSRERVSGRAFKDTQYF. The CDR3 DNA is TGTGCCAGCTCCCGCGAACGCGTCAGCGGGAGGGCCTTTAAGGATACGCAGTATTTT.

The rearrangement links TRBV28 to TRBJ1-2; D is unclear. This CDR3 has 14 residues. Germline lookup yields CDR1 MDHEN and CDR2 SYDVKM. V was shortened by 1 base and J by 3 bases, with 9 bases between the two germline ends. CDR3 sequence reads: CASSLYQAYYGYTF. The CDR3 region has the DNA TGTGCCAGCAGTTTATATCAGGCGTACTATGGCTACACCTTC.

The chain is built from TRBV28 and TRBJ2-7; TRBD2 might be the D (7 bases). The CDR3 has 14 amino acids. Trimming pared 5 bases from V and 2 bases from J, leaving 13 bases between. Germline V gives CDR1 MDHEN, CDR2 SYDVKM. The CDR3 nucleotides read TGTGCCAGCAGTCCGGGCGGGGGCGCCTACGAGCAGTACTTC. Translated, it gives CASSPGGGAYEQYF.

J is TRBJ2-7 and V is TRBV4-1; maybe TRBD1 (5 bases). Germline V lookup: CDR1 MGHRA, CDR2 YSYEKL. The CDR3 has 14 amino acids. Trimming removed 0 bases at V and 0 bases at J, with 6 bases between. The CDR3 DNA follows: TGCGCCAGCAGCCAAGATCAGGGCTCCTACGAGCAGTACTTC. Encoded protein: CASSQDQGSYEQYF.

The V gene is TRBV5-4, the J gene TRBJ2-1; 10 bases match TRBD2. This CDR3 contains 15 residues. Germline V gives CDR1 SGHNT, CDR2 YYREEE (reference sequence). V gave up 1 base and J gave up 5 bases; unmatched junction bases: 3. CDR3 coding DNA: TGTGCCAGCAGCTTGCAGCGGGAGGGTAACAATGAGCAGTTCTTC. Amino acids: CASSLQREGNNEQFF. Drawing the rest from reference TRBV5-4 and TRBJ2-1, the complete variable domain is ETGVTQSPTHLIKTRGQQVTLRCSSQSGHNTVSWYQQALGQGPQFIFQYYREEENGRGNFPPRFSGLQFPNYSSELNVNALELDDSALYLCASSLQREGNNEQFFGPGTRLTVL.

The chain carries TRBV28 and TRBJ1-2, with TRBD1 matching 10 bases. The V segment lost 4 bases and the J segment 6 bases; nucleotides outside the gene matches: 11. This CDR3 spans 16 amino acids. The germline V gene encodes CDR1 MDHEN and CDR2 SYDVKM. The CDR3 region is CASSSHPSGTGDGYTF. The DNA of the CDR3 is TGTGCCAGCAGTTCGCACCCTTCCGGGACAGGGGATGGCTACACCTTC.

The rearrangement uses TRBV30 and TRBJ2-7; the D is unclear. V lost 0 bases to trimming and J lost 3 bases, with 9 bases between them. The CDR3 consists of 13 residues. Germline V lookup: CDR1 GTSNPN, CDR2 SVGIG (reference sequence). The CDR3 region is CAWSVAKYYEQYF. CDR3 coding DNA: TGTGCCTGGAGTGTCGCGAAATACTACGAGCAGTACTTC.

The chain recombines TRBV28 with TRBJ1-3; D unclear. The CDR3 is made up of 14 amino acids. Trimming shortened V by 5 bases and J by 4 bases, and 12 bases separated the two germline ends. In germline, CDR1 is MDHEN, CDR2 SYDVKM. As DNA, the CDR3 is TGTGCCAGCAGTACCGCGGATTACGGAAACACCATATATTTT. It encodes CASSTADYGNTIYF.

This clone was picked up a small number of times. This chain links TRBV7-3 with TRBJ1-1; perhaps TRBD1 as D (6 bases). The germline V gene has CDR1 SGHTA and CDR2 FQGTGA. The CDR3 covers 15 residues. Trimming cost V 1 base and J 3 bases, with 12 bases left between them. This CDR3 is CASSLMSGVDTEAFF. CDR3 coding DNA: TGTGCCAGCAGCTTAATGTCAGGGGTAGACACTGAAGCTTTCTTT.

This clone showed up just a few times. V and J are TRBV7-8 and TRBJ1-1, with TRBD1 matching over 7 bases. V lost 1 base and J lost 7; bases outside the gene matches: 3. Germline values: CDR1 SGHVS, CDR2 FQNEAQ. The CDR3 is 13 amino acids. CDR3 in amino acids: CASSLVGDSEAFF. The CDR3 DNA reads TGTGCCAGCAGCTTAGTGGGGGACAGTGAAGCTTTCTTT.

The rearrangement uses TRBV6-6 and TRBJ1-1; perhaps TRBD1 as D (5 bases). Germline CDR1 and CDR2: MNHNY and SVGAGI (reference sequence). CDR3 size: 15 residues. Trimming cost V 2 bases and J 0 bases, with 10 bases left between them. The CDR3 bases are TGTGCCAGCAGTTACGGGGCCGACATGAACACTGAAGCTTTCTTT. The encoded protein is CASSYGADMNTEAFF.

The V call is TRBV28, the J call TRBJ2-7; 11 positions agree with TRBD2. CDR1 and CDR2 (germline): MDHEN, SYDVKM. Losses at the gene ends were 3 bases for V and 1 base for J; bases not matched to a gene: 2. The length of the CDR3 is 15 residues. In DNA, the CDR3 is TGTGCCAGCAGTTTTCTAGCGGGAGGATCCTACGAGCAGTACTTC. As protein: CASSFLAGGSYEQYF.

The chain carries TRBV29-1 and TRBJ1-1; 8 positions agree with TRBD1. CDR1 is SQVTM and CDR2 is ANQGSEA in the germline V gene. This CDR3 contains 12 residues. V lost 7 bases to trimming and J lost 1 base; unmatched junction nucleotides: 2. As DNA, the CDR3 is TGCAGCGGCGACAGGGGGAACACTGAAGCTTTCTTT. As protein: CSGDRGNTEAFF.

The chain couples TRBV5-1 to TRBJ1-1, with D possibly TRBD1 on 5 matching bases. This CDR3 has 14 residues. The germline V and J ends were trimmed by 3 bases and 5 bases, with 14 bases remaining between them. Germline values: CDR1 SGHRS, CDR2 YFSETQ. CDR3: CASSSSGGSTEAFF. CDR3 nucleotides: TGCGCCAGCAGCTCGTCCGGGGGTTCAACTGAAGCTTTCTTT. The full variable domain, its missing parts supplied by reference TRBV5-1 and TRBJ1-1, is KAGVTQTPRYLIKTRGQQVTLSCSPISGHRSVSWYQQTPGQGLQFLFEYFSETQRNKGNFPGRFSGRQFSNSRSEMNVSTLELGDSALYLCASSSSGGSTEAFFGQGTRLTVV.

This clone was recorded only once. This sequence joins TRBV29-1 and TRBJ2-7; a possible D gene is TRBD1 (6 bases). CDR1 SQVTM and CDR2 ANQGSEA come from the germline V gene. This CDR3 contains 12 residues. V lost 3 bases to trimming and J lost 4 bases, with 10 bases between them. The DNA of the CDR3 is TGCAGCGTTGATGGGCAGGGGTACGAGCAGTACTTC. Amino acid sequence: CSVDGQGYEQYF.

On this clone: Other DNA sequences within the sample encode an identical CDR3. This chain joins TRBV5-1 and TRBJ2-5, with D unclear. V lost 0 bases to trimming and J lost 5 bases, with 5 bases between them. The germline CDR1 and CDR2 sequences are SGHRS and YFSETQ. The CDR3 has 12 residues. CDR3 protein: CASSLDRETQYF. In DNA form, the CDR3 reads TGCGCCAGCAGCTTGGATCGGGAGACCCAGTACTTC.

The CDR3 DNA is TGTGCCATCAGTGAAGTGGACAGAGAACAAGAGACCCAGTACTTC. It encodes CAISEVDREQETQYF. The chain combines TRBV10-3 with TRBJ2-5; D may be TRBD1 (6 bases). CDR1 and CDR2 from the germline V gene are ENHRY and SYGVKD. V was shortened by 3 bases and J by 2 bases, with 13 bases between the two germline ends. The CDR3 runs to 15 residues.

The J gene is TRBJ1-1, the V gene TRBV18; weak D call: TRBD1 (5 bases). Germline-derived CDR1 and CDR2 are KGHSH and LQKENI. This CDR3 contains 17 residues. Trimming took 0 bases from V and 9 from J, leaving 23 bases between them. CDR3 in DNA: TGTGCCAGCTCACCACCGTCAGGGAAGGGGTTCGCGATTAAAGCTTTCTTT. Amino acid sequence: CASSPPSGKGFAIKAFF. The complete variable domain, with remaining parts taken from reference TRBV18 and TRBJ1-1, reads NAGVMQNPRHLVRRRGQEARLRCSPMKGHSHVYWYRQLPEEGLKFMVYLQKENIIDESGMPKERFSAEFPKEGPSILRIQQVVRGDSAAYFCASSPPSGKGFAIKAFFGQGTRLTVV.

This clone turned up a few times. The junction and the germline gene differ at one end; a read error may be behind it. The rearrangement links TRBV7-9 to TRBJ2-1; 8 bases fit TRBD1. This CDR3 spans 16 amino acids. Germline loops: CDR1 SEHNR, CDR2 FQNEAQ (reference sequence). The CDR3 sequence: CSSSTWTGISYNEQFF. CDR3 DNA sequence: TGTTCCAGCAGCACCTGGACAGGGATATCCTACAATGAGCAGTTCTTC.

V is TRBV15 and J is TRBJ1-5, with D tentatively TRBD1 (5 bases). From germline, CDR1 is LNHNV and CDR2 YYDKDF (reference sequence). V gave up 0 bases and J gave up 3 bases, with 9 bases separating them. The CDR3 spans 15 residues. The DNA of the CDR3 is TGTGCCACCAGCAGAGATGTGGGGCTCAATCAGCCCCAGCATTTT. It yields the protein CATSRDVGLNQPQHF.

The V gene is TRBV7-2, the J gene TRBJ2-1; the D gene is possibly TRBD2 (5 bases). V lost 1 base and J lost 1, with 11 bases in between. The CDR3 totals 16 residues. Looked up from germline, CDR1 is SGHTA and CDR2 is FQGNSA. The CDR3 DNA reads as TGTGCCAGCAGCTTAGTTGCGGGCTATTCCTACAATGAGCAGTTCTTC. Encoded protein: CASSLVAGYSYNEQFF.

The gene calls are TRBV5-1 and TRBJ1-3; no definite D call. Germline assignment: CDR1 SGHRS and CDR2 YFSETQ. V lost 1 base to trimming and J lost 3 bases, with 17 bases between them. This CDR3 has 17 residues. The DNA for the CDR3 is TGCGCCAGCAGCTTGCGTCCCGGGGAAAGTTATGGAAACACCATATATTTT. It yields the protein CASSLRPGESYGNTIYF.

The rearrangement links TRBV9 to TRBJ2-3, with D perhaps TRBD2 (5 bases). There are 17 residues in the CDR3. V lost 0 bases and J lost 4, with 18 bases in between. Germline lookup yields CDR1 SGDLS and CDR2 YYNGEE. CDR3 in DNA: TGTGCCAGCAGCGTAGAGGCGGGCCCCCCCGTGGCAGATACGCAGTATTTT. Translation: CASSVEAGPPVADTQYF.

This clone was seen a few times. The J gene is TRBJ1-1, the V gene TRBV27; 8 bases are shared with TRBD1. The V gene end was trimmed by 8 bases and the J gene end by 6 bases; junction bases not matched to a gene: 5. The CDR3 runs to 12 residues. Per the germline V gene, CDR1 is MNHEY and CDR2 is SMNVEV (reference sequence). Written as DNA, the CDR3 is TGTGCCAGCGGGCGACAGGGGCCTGAAGCTTTCTTT. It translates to CASGRQGPEAFF.